This entry lists 9 T cell receptor beta chains sequenced from one sample in a study of OX40 agonist ivuxolimab in advanced cancers. Clones were sequenced by immunoSEQ multiplex PCR, and TCRdb holds only the in-frame ones, with some missing. The sample records tens of thousands of clones, 75% to 85% being singletons. Specimen: CD4+ or CD8+ T cells sorted from blood, collected in a trial of the OX40 agonist ivuxolimab. These TCRs come from an adult with an advanced solid tumor such as melanoma, head and neck, liver or kidney cancer.

As DNA, the CDR3 is TGTGCCAGCAGTGGGGGACAGGGTATGAACACTGAAGCTTTCTTT. It translates to CASSGGQGMNTEAFF. V gene TRBV2 combines with J gene TRBJ1-1; 9 bases are a match to TRBD1. Germline V gene lookup returns CDR1 SNHLY and CDR2 FYNNEI. The CDR3 has 15 residues. With V trimmed by 4 bases and J by 0 bases, 3 bases remained unmatched.

The chain employs TRBV2 and TRBJ2-3, with D possibly matching TRBD2 (6 bases). Trimming removed 8 bases from V and 4 bases from J, with 25 bases in between. The CDR3 is 17 amino acids. Germline CDR1 is SNHLY and CDR2 is FYNNEI. CDR3 in amino acids: CASRKRWTGDKADTQYF. The CDR3 DNA follows: TGTGCCAGCCGAAAAAGGTGGACGGGAGATAAAGCAGATACGCAGTATTTT. Together with reference TRBV2 and TRBJ2-3, the CDR3 gives the full variable domain: EPEVTQTPSHQVTQMGQEVILRCVPISNHLYFYWYRQILGQKVEFLVSFYNNEISEKSEIFDDQFSVERPDGSNFTLKIRSTKLEDSAMYFCASRKRWTGDKADTQYFGPGTRLTVL.

J is TRBJ1-1 and V is TRBV2; perhaps TRBD1 as D (5 bases). V was trimmed by 5 bases and J by 5 bases, leaving 12 bases between them. Germline loops: CDR1 SNHLY, CDR2 FYNNEI. CDR3 size: 13 residues. CDR3 in DNA: TGTGCCAGCAGTACCCAGGGAGGAACTGAAGCTTTCTTT. Translation gives CASSTQGGTEAFF.

The chain combines TRBV7-8 with TRBJ1-1; D is unclear. The CDR3 consists of 14 residues. V dropped 5 bases and J dropped 2 bases, with 12 bases sitting between them. CDR1 and CDR2 from the germline V gene are SGHVS and FQNEAQ. The CDR3, as DNA: TGTGCCAGCAGCCTCGGACGGAGAAACACTGAAGCTTTCTTT. Amino acid sequence: CASSLGRRNTEAFF.

The V call is TRBV5-1, the J call TRBJ1-2; 7 bases match TRBD1. Germline-derived CDR1 and CDR2 are SGHRS and YFSETQ. V lost 0 bases to trimming and J lost 8 bases; unmatched junction nucleotides: 10. The CDR3 spans 15 residues. The CDR3 DNA is TGCGCCAGCAGCTTGGAGGGACAGCCCCGCGCGGGCTACACCTTC. Translation gives CASSLEGQPRAGYTF.

This sequence joins TRBV19 and TRBJ2-1; the match to TRBD2 covers 13 bases. Germline-derived CDR1 and CDR2 are LNHDA and SQIVND (reference sequence). Losses at the gene ends were 5 bases for V and 12 bases for J; bases not matched to a gene: 16. This CDR3 has 17 amino acids. The CDR3 DNA reads as TGTGCCAGTAGTCCTCCCCGTGGACTAGCGGGAGAGGGTGTGCAGTTCTTC. Translation gives CASSPPRGLAGEGVQFF.

The rearrangement links TRBV18 to TRBJ1-4; D not certain. Germline lookup yields CDR1 KGHSH and CDR2 LQKENI. This CDR3 region has 13 residues. V shed 3 bases and J shed 4 bases, with 6 bases lying between them. In DNA, the CDR3 is TGTGCCAGCTCACCGGGCCGTAATGAAAAACTGTTTTTT. Protein: CASSPGRNEKLFF.

This chain joins TRBV9 and TRBJ1-2; a possible D gene is TRBD1 (5 bases). Germline V gives CDR1 SGDLS, CDR2 YYNGEE. CDR3 size: 15 residues. Trimming left V 3 bases short and J 3 bases short, with 15 bases between. CDR3 coding DNA: TGTGCCAGCAGCGCCCCCAGGGATAGAGACTATGGCTACACCTTC. Translating it yields CASSAPRDRDYGYTF.

The rearrangement joins TRBV6-1 to TRBJ1-5; a possible D gene is TRBD1 (5 bases). This CDR3 is built from 14 residues. Trimming removed 6 bases at V and 5 bases at J, with 14 bases between. Germline-derived CDR1 and CDR2 are MNHNS and SASEGT. CDR3 protein: CASRPGTRDQPQHF. The CDR3 nucleotides read TGTGCCAGCAGACCAGGGACGAGGGATCAGCCCCAGCATTTT.